This T cell receptor beta chain is drawn from a study of T cells in Graves' hyperthyroidism and ophthalmopathy. Study as a whole: Blood from the periphery was taken at initial diagnosis, before any treatment.

This clonotype was counted only a few times. The target antigen is unknown. There were TCR beta CDR3 regions amplified from RNA transcripts. When the TCR CDR3 underwent first-round RT-PCR, the HTBI primer set was used. TCRdb passed the multiplex PCR reads through MiXCR, listing each CDR3 protein once. The sample has around 480,000 distinct CDR3 sequences; under 15% are singletons. Between the trimmed V and J ends, which lost 4 bases and 1 base, there was a span of 15 bases. CDR3 length equals 15 residues. The germline V gene has CDR1 SGDLS and CDR2 YYNGEE. The study defined stable Graves' hyperthyroidism as no ophthalmopathy progression within 18 months. Regarding the study as a whole: In blood, most of the thyroid clonotypes expanded above 0.001 were also present. Researchers report that a 13 V-J model separated ophthalmopathy from stable hyperthyroidism.

This clonotype was sampled from a woman aged 18 to 35 with Graves' hyperthyroidism. V and J are TRBV9 and TRBJ2-7; no reliable D call. Sequencing input: blood. CDR3 in DNA: TGTGCCAGCAGCCCTCGATATGGGTCTTCCTACGAGCAGTACTTC. Encoded protein: CASSPRYGSSYEQYF.